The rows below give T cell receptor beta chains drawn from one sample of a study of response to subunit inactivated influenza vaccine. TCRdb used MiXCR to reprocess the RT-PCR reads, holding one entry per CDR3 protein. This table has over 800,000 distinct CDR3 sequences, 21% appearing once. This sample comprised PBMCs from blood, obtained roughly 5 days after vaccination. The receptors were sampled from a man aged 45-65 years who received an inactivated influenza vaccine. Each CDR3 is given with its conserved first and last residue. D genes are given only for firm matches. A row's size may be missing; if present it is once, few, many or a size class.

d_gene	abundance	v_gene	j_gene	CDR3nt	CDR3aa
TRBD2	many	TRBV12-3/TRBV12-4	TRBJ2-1	TGTGCCAGCAGTTTAAGGACTAGCGGGAGGAGGGTCAATGAGCAGTTCTTC	CASSLRTSGRRVNEQFF
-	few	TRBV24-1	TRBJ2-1	TGTGCCACCAGTGGAACAGCTGAGGGGTACAATGAGCAGTTCTTC	CATSGTAEGYNEQFF
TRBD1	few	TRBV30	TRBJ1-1	TGTGCCTGGACCCGGGACAGGAACACTGAAGCTTTCTTT	CAWTRDRNTEAFF
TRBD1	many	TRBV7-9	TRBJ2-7	TGTGCCAGCAGCTTATCAGGGGGTGACTCCTACGAGCAGTACTTC	CASSLSGGDSYEQYF
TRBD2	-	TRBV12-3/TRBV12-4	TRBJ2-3	TGTGCCAGCAGTTTACTGGCGGGGGGATTCACAGATACGCAGTATTTT	CASSLLAGGFTDTQYF
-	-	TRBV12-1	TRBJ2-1	TGTGCCATCAGCCCCGGGCTTCTTAGCTCCTACAATGAGCAGTTCTTC	CAISPGLLSSYNEQFF
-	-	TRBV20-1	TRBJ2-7	TGCAGTGCTAGAGATCTTGTCCAGAGCTCCTACGAGCAGTACTTC	CSARDLVQSSYEQYF
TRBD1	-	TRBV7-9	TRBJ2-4	TGTGCCAGCAGCTTAGGGACAGGTCAAGGAAACATTCAGTACTTC	CASSLGTGQGNIQYF
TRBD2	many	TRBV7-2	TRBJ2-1	TGTGCCAGCAGCTTAGCGGCGTCTAGCGGGCACAATGAGCAGTTCTTC	CASSLAASSGHNEQFF
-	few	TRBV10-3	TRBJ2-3	TGTGCCATCAGCGAGCGTGCTAGCACAGATACGCAGTATTTT	CAISERASTDTQYF
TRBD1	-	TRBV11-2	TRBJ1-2	TGTGCCAGCAGCTTAATGGCAGGGGGTGGTATCCATGGCTACACCTTC	CASSLMAGGGIHGYTF
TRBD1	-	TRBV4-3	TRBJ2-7	TGCGCCAGCAGCCAAGGGGACAGGACCTACGAGCAGTACTTC	CASSQGDRTYEQYF
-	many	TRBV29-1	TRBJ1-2	TGCAGCTCGAGGGACGGCGATGGCTACACCTTC	CSSRDGDGYTF
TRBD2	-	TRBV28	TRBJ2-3	TGTGCCAGCAGGCTCACTAGCGGGAGTGGTGATACGCAGTATTTT	CASRLTSGSGDTQYF
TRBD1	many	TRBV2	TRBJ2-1	TGTGCCAGCAGAAGGGGACAGGGAACCTCCTACAATGAGCAGTTCTTC	CASRRGQGTSYNEQFF
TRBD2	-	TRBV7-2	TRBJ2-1	TGTGCCAGCAGCTTAACTAGCGTAGGTGGTGAGCAGTTCTTC	CASSLTSVGGEQFF
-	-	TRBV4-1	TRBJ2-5	TGCGCCAGCAGCCTTGGTTGGGGGGAATCAGAGACCCAGTACTTC	CASSLGWGESETQYF
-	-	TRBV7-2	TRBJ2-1	TGTGCCAGCAGCCCCCAGGCCCTCGGGAGTGGTGAGCAGTTCTTC	CASSPQALGSGEQFF
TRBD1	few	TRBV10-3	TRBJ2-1	TGTGCCAGCCGGGACAGGGGTTCGGATGAGCAGTTCTTC	CASRDRGSDEQFF
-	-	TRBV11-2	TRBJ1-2	TGTGCCAGCAGCCCTGAGCCCCGGGGATTGGACTATGGCTACACCTTC	CASSPEPRGLDYGYTF
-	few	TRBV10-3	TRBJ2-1	TGTGCCATTAAACCGGGCACTCTCAATGAGCAGTTCTTC	CAIKPGTLNEQFF
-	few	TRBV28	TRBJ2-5	TGTGCCACCAGGACAGCGCAAGAGACCCAGTACTTC	CATRTAQETQYF
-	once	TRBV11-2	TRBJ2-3	TGTGCCAGCAGCTTAGCTGGCGGGGCAGATCTAACAGATACGCAGTATTTT	CASSLAGGADLTDTQYF
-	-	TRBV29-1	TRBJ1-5	TGCAGCGTTGCCCAAGCAGGCAATCAGCCCCAGCATTTT	CSVAQAGNQPQHF
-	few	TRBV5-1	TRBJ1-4	TGCGCCAGCAGCGGACCCCTTAATGAAAAACTGTTTTTT	CASSGPLNEKLFF
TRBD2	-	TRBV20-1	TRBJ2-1	TGCAGTGCTAGGCTAGGACTAGCGGGGACCAACAATGAGCAGTTCTTC	CSARLGLAGTNNEQFF
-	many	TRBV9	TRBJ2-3	TGTGCCAGCAACACAGATACGCAGTATTTT	CASNTDTQYF